This entry lists 19 T cell receptor beta chains sequenced from one sample in a study of blood T cell repertoires in COVID-19. Using immunoSEQ multiplex PCR, the repertoire was profiled, and TCRdb retains in-frame clones only, with some absent. The sample records 95,000 to 150,000 clones, around 87% being singletons. Sequenced input: peripheral blood. The receptors come from a woman in her fifties or sixties with COVID-19, enrolled during active disease.

The chain combines TRBV7-2 with TRBJ2-3; D perhaps matches TRBD2 (6 bases). The germline CDR1 and CDR2 sequences are SGHTA and FQGNSA. The CDR3 contains 16 residues. Trimming took off 1 base at V and 3 bases at J, with 14 bases between the two ends. Written as DNA, the CDR3 is TGTGCCAGCAGCTTAGGTACGGGGGTTCGTACAGATACGCAGTATTTT. Translated, it gives CASSLGTGVRTDTQYF.

This clone was recorded once. V and J are TRBV5-4 and TRBJ2-6; tentatively, D is TRBD1 (5 bases). V lost 0 bases and J lost 2, with 6 bases in between. This CDR3 comprises 15 residues. Germline V gene lookup returns CDR1 SGHNT and CDR2 YYREEE (reference sequence). Here the CDR3 reads CASSLGGAGANVLTF. The CDR3 bases are TGTGCCAGCAGCTTGGGGGGCGCTGGGGCCAACGTCCTGACTTTC.

The rearrangement joins TRBV4-3 to TRBJ2-2; D ambiguous. Looked up from germline, CDR1 is LGHNA and CDR2 is YSLEER. The V end lost 3 bases, the J end lost 3 bases, and 8 bases lay between the germline ends. This CDR3 spans 14 amino acids. The CDR3 DNA reads as TGCGCCAGCAGCCATTTCGACTACACCGGGGAGCTGTTTTTT. Translated: CASSHFDYTGELFF.

This clone was counted between two and nine times. The chain is built from TRBV7-9 and TRBJ2-7; D uncertain. V lost 0 bases and J 5 bases, leaving 8 bases between the germline ends. This CDR3 has 13 residues. CDR1 SEHNR and CDR2 FQNEAQ come from the germline V gene (reference sequence). CDR3 sequence (DNA): TGTGCCAGCAGCTTAGCTAGGAGCCACGAGCAGTACTTC. It yields the protein CASSLARSHEQYF.

A single count supports this clone. At the DNA level, this CDR3 is encoded by other sequences in the same sample as well. The V call is TRBV9, the J call TRBJ1-1; D possibly corresponds to TRBD1 (5 bases). This CDR3 is built from 13 residues. Trimming removed 3 bases at V and 1 base at J, with 7 bases between. Germline V gives CDR1 SGDLS, CDR2 YYNGEE. In DNA form, the CDR3 reads TGTGCCAGCAGCGGCCAGGGGAACACTGAAGCTTTCTTT. Amino acids: CASSGQGNTEAFF.

The DNA of the CDR3 is TGTGCCAGCAGACTCGGTACAGGCTGGAACCAAGAGACCCAGTACTTC. Amino acids: CASRLGTGWNQETQYF. The V gene is TRBV28, the J gene TRBJ2-5; D may be TRBD1 (5 bases). Germline V gene sequence: CDR1 MDHEN, CDR2 SYDVKM. Trimming left V 6 bases short and J 0 bases short, with 17 bases between. There are 16 residues in the CDR3.

This clone was counted once. The chain joins TRBV9 to TRBJ1-1; 9 bases fit TRBD1. Losses at the gene ends were 2 bases for V and 7 bases for J; bases not matched to a gene: 6. CDR3 length equals 14 residues. The germline CDR1 and CDR2 sequences are SGDLS and YYNGEE. As DNA, the CDR3 is TGTGCCAGCAGCGTGGACAGGGGTGGCAGTGAAGCTTTCTTT. The encoded protein is CASSVDRGGSEAFF.

This chain joins TRBV7-2 and TRBJ2-4, with D uncertain. The CDR3 totals 14 residues. Germline V gene data show CDR1 as SGHTA and CDR2 as FQGNSA. V gave up 2 bases and J gave up 8 bases, with 13 bases separating them. The CDR3 DNA sequence: TGTGCCAGCAGCTTATACCCTAGTAGTGACATTCAGTACTTC. Protein sequence: CASSLYPSSDIQYF. Based on the CDR3 plus reference TRBV7-2 and TRBJ2-4, the full variable domain is GAGVSQSPSNKVTEKGKDVELRCDPISGHTALYWYRQSLGQGLEFLIYFQGNSAPDKSGLPSDRFSAERTGGSVSTLTIQRTQQEDSAVYLCASSLYPSSDIQYFGAGTRLSVL.

The V call is TRBV19, the J call TRBJ1-2, with a weak D call TRBD1 (5 bases). V was shortened by 9 bases and J by 4 bases, with 12 bases between the two germline ends. The CDR3 is made up of 12 amino acids. Germline CDR1 LNHDA, CDR2 SQIVND (reference sequence). CDR3 in amino acids: CASWGETYGYTF. The CDR3 DNA is TGTGCCAGCTGGGGGGAAACCTATGGCTACACCTTC.

CDR3 sequence: CASSSGTSGSYEQYF. The CDR3 nucleotides read TGCGCCAGCAGCTCCGGGACTAGCGGCTCCTACGAGCAGTACTTC. This chain links TRBV5-1 with TRBJ2-7; 11 bases match TRBD2. Germline CDR1 is SGHRS and CDR2 is YFSETQ. With V trimmed by 3 bases and J by 0 bases, 2 bases remained unmatched. The CDR3 consists of 15 residues.

The chain carries TRBV5-5 and TRBJ1-6, with 7 nucleotides matching TRBD1. The CDR3 sequence is 17 residues long. Germline CDR1 is SGHKS and CDR2 is YYEKEE (reference sequence). Trimming took 1 base from V and 0 from J; bases not matched to a gene: 4. This CDR3 reads CASSLRGQSSYNSPLHF. The CDR3 DNA follows: TGTGCCAGCAGCTTGAGGGGACAGAGCTCCTATAATTCACCCCTCCACTTT.

The J gene is TRBJ1-4, the V gene TRBV19; D remains ambiguous. The CDR3 totals 14 residues. In germline, CDR1 is LNHDA, CDR2 SQIVND (reference sequence). The V end lost 9 bases, the J end lost 7 bases, and 18 bases lay between the germline ends. CDR3 region: CASLSRARSEKLFF. CDR3 bases: TGTGCCAGCCTATCGCGAGCTAGGTCTGAAAAACTGTTTTTT.

The chain is built from TRBV12-3 or TRBV12-4 and TRBJ1-6; no clear D. The ends were cut back, 2 bases at V and 7 bases at J, with 6 bases in the middle. The CDR3 spans 13 residues. CDR3 in amino acids: CASSLSLNSPLHF. CDR3 DNA sequence: TGTGCCAGCAGTTTATCTCTCAATTCACCCCTCCACTTT.

J is TRBJ1-6 and V is TRBV9; D might be TRBD1 (6 bases). This CDR3 has 15 amino acids. Germline V gene sequence: CDR1 SGDLS, CDR2 YYNGEE. Trimming took off 4 bases at V and 5 bases at J, with 13 bases between the two ends. The CDR3 region has the DNA TGTGCCAGCAGCCCCTCCAGGACAGATAATTCACCCCTCCACTTT. Translation gives CASSPSRTDNSPLHF.

The chain carries TRBV20-1 and TRBJ2-7; 7 positions agree with TRBD1. Germline-derived CDR1 and CDR2 are DFQATT and SNEGSKA (reference sequence). The junction had 7 bases not matched to a gene; V was cut back by 3 bases and J by 2 bases. This CDR3 has 14 residues. The CDR3: CSASRDSATYEQYF. DNA of the CDR3: TGCAGTGCTAGTCGGGACAGCGCAACCTACGAGCAGTACTTC.

The chain recombines TRBV7-2 with TRBJ2-3; a weak D match, TRBD2 (6 bases). The CDR3 has 14 residues. Trimming took 1 base from V and 6 from J, leaving 11 bases between them. Looked up from germline, CDR1 is SGHTA and CDR2 is FQGNSA. For the CDR3, the DNA is TGTGCCAGCAGCTTAGTAGCGACTAGTGATACGCAGTATTTT. Translating it yields CASSLVATSDTQYF.

This rearrangement joins TRBV5-1 to TRBJ1-1, with TRBD1 matching over 9 bases. The junction had 5 bases not matched to a gene; V was cut back by 3 bases and J by 2 bases. The germline CDR1 and CDR2 sequences are SGHRS and YFSETQ. The CDR3 extends over 15 amino acids. The CDR3 spells CASSSQGAGNTEAFF. The CDR3 DNA sequence: TGCGCCAGCAGCTCACAGGGGGCCGGAAACACTGAAGCTTTCTTT.

The genes are TRBV6-2 or TRBV6-3 and TRBJ2-7; D call uncertain. CDR1 and CDR2 (germline): MNHEY, SVGEGT. Between the trimmed V and J ends, which lost 5 bases and 6 bases, there was a span of 17 bases. The CDR3 totals 14 residues. CDR3 DNA: TGTGCCAGCAGTCCCGGTCGTACCTGGGCCGAGCAGTACTTC. It translates to CASSPGRTWAEQYF.

V is TRBV6-5 and J is TRBJ1-5; weak D call: TRBD1 (6 bases). Germline V gene sequence: CDR1 MNHEY, CDR2 SVGAGI. V was trimmed by 8 bases and J by 12 bases, leaving 11 bases between them. This CDR3 spans 10 amino acids. The CDR3 is CASGDRFQHF. The DNA for the CDR3 is TGTGCCAGCGGAGACAGGTTCCAGCATTTT.